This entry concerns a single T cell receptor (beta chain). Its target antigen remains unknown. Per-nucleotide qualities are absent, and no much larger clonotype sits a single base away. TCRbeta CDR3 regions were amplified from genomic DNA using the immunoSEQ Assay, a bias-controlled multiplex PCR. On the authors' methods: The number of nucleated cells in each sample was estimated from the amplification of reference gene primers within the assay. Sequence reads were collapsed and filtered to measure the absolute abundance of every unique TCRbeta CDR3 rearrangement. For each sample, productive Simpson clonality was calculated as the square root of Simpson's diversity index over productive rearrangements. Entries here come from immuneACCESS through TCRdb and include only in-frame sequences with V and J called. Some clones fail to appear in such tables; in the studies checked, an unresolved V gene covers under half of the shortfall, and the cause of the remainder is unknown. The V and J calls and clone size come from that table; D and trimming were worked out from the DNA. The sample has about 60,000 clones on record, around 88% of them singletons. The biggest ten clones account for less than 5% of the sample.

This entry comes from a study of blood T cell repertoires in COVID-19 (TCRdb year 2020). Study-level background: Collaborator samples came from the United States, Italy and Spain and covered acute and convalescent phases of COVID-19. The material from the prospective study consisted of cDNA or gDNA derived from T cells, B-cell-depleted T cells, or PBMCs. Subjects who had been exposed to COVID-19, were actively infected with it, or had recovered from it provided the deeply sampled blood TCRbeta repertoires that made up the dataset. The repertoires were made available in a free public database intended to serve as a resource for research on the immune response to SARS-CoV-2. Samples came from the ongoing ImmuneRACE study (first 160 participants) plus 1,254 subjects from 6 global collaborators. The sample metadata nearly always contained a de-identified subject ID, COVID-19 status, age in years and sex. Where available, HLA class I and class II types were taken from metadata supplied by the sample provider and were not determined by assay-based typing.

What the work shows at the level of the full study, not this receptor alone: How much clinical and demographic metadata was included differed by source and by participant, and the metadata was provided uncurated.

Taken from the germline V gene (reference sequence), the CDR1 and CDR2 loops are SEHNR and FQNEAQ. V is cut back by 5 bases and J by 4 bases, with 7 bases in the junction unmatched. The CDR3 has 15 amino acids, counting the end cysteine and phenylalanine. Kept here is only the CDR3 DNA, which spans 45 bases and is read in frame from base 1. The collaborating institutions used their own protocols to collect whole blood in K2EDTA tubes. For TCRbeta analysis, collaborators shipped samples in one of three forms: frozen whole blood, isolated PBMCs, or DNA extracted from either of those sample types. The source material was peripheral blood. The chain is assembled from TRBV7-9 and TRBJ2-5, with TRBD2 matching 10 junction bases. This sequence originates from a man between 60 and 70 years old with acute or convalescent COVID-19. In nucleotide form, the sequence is TGTGCCAGCAGCCCGAGGACTAGCGGCCGAGAGACCCAGTACTTC. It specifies CASSPRTSGRETQYF.